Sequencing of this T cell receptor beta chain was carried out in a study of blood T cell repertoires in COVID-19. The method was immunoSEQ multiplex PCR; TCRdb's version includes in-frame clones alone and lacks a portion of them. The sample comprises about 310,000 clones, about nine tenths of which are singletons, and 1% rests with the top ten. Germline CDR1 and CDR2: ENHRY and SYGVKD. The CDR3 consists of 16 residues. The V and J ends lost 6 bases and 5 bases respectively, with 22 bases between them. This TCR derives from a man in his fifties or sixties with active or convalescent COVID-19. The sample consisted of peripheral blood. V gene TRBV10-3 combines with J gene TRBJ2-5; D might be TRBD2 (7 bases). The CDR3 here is CAISRSAGQRGETQYF. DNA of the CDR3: TGTGCCATCAGCAGATCAGCGGGGCAAAGGGGGGAGACCCAGTACTTC.